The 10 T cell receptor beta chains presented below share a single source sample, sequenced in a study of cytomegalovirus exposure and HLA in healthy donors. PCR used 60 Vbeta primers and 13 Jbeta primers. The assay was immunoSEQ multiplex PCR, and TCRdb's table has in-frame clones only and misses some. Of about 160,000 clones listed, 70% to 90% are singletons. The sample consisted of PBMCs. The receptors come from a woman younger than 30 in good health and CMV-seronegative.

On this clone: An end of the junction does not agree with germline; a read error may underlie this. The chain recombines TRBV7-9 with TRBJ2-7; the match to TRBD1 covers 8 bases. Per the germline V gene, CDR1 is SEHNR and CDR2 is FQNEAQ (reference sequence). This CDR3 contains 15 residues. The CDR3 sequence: CSSSLAPQGAHEQYF. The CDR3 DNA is TGTTCCAGCAGCTTAGCTCCCCAGGGGGCCCACGAGCAGTACTTC. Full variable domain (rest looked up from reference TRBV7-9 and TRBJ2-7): DTGVSQNPRHKITKRGQNVTFRCDPISEHNRLYWYRQTLGQGPEFLTYFQNEAQLEKSRLLSDRFSAERPKGSFSTLEIQRTEQGDSAMYLCSSSLAPQGAHEQYFGPGTRLTVT.

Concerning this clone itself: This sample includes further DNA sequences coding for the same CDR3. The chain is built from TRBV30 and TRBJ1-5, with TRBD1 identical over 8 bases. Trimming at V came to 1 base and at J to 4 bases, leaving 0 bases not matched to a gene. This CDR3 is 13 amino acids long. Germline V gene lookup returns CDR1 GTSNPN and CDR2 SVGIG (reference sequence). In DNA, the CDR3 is TGTGCCTGGAGTGGGACAGGGAATCAGCCCCAGCATTTT. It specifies CAWSGTGNQPQHF. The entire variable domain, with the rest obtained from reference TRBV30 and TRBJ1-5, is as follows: SQTIHQWPATLVQPVGSPLSLECTVEGTSNPNLYWYRQAAGRGLQLLFYSVGIGQISSEVPQNLSASRPQDRQFILSSKKLLLSDSGFYLCAWSGTGNQPQHFGDGTRLSIL.

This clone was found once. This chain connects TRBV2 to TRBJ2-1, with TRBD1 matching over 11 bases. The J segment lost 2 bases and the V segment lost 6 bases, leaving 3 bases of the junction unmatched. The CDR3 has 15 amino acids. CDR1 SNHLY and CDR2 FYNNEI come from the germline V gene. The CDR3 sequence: CASRGQGDTYNEQFF. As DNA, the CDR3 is TGTGCCAGCAGGGGACAGGGGGACACCTACAATGAGCAGTTCTTC.

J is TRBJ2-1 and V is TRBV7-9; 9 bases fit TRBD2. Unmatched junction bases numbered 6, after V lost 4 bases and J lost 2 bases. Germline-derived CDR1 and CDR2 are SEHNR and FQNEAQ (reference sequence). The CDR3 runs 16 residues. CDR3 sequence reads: CASSSSAGGAYNEQFF. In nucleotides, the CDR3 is TGTGCCAGCAGCTCTTCAGCGGGGGGAGCCTACAATGAGCAGTTCTTC.

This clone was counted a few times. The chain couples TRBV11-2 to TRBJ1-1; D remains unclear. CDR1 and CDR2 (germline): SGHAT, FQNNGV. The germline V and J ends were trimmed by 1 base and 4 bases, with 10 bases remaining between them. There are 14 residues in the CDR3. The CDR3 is CASSLAFVATEAFF. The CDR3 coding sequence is TGTGCCAGCAGCTTAGCTTTTGTGGCCACTGAAGCTTTCTTT.

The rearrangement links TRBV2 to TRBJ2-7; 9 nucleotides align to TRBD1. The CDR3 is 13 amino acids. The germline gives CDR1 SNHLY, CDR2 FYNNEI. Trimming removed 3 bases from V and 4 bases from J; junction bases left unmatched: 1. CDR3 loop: CASSEGTGYEQYF. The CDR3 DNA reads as TGTGCCAGCAGTGAGGGGACAGGGTACGAGCAGTACTTC.

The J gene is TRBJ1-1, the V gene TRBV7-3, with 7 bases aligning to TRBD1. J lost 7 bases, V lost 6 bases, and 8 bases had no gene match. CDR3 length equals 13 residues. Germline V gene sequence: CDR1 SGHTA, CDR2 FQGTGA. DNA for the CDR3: TGTGCCAGCAGAATAGGGGGCATTGTTGAAGCTTTCTTT. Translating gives CASRIGGIVEAFF.

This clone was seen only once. The CDR3 nucleotides are TGCAGTGCCAAGGGAGGTAGCTACACCTTC. It is translated as CSAKGGSYTF. The rearrangement joins TRBV20-1 to TRBJ1-2, with no clear D. This CDR3 is 10 amino acids long. Germline CDR1 and CDR2: DFQATT and SNEGSKA (reference sequence). Trimming shortened V by 6 bases and J by 9 bases, and 11 bases separated the two germline ends.

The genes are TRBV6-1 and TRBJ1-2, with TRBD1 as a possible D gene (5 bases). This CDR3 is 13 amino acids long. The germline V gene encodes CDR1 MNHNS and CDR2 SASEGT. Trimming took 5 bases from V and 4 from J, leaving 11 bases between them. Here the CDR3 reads CASSWGDLYGYTF. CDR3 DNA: TGTGCCAGCAGTTGGGGGGACCTCTATGGCTACACCTTC.

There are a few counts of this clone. CDR3 in amino acids: CASSQSFREGTEAFF. DNA of the CDR3: TGTGCCAGCAGCCAAAGCTTCCGGGAGGGCACTGAAGCTTTCTTT. The rearrangement uses TRBV7-8 and TRBJ1-1; D is uncertain. The CDR3 consists of 15 residues. Looked up from germline, CDR1 is SGHVS and CDR2 is FQNEAQ. Trimming shortened V by 5 bases and J by 4 bases, and 17 bases separated the two germline ends.